The rows below give T cell receptor beta chains drawn from one sample of a study of blood T cells in healthy people across ages. TCRdb called the 5' RACE reads again in MiXCR, with one record for every CDR3 protein. This table holds 800,000 to 950,000 distinct CDR3 sequences, 25% to 35% found once. The same sample was also used in a study of T cells of mothers and their children.

Sequenced sample: blood. Every receptor here comes from a woman aged 40 to 50 in good health. Each CDR3 is given with its conserved first and last residue.

length | J | V | CDR3
14 | TRBJ1-2 | TRBV7-2 | CASSADRGKDGYTF
16 | TRBJ2-1 | TRBV24-1 | CATSGTSGGQYNEQFF
13 | TRBJ2-1 | TRBV6-5 | CASTDDSYNEQFF
15 | TRBJ1-4 | TRBV4-3 | CASSRDRGGNEKLFF
16 | TRBJ2-1 | TRBV19 | CASSLLRTISYNEQFF
15 | TRBJ2-5 | TRBV29-1 | CSVEPQVPYQETQYF
12 | TRBJ2-1 | TRBV20-1 | CSAQGPYNEQFF
15 | TRBJ2-3 | TRBV28 | CASSRQGAGTDTQYF
13 | TRBJ2-7 | TRBV7-2 | CASSSAIQEAQYF
14 | TRBJ2-7 | TRBV7-3 | CASSLTHNSYEQYF
15 | TRBJ2-1 | TRBV5-4 | CASSLGTGSLNEQFF
13 | TRBJ2-5 | TRBV3-1 | CASGRDAGNEQYF
16 | TRBJ2-1 | TRBV10-3 | CAISESSSGGLNEQFF
16 | TRBJ2-1 | TRBV4-2 | CASSQEVSGGRNEQFF
16 | TRBJ2-3 | TRBV5-1 | CASSSRGGDVTDTQYF
15 | TRBJ2-7 | TRBV7-3 | CASSLTGLPYNEQYF
14 | TRBJ2-4 | TRBV20-1 | CSAPDSLAKNIQYF
15 | TRBJ2-1 | TRBV6-1 | CASSSRTSGVNEQFF
14 | TRBJ2-7 | TRBV7-9 | CASSISRGVDEQYF
14 | TRBJ2-7 | TRBV2 | CASLQGGKESEQYF
14 | TRBJ1-2 | TRBV6-1 | CASRAGTGLGGYTF
17 | TRBJ2-4 | TRBV3-1 | CASSPRGSGVAKNIQYF
15 | TRBJ1-1 | TRBV28 | CASNSAGGENTEAFF
15 | TRBJ1-5 | TRBV20-1 | CSARGPGLSNQPQHF
14 | TRBJ1-1 | TRBV7-3 | CASSATGGGTEAFF
15 | TRBJ2-7 | TRBV6-2/TRBV6-3 | CASSYSGSVTYEQYF
13 | . | TRBV18 | CASAGGQGYEQYF
14 | TRBJ2-2 | TRBV20-1 | CSITGGTNTGELFF
15 | TRBJ1-4 | TRBV20-1 | CSARDSQGRKEKLFF
16 | TRBJ2-7 | TRBV27 | CASSWAGQGPTYEQYF
15 | TRBJ1-4 | TRBV7-9 | CANSTDRDDGEKLFF
13 | TRBJ2-6 | TRBV20-1 | CSPYEPGANVLTF
12 | TRBJ1-2 | TRBV20-1 | CSASGDRLGHTF
15 | TRBJ1-2 | TRBV28 | CASSLAGTGERGYTF
16 | TRBJ1-5 | TRBV6-2/TRBV6-3 | CASSPIGTGLLSAQHF
12 | TRBJ2-7 | TRBV29-1 | CSVNIGSYEQYF
14 | . | TRBV4-2 | CASSQEQVRDEQYF
15 | TRBJ2-6 | TRBV28 | CASISRSSGANVLTF
14 | TRBJ2-5 | TRBV14 | CASSQLGVGRPQYF
17 | TRBJ2-6 | TRBV20-1 | CSAGAHSMSSGANVLTF